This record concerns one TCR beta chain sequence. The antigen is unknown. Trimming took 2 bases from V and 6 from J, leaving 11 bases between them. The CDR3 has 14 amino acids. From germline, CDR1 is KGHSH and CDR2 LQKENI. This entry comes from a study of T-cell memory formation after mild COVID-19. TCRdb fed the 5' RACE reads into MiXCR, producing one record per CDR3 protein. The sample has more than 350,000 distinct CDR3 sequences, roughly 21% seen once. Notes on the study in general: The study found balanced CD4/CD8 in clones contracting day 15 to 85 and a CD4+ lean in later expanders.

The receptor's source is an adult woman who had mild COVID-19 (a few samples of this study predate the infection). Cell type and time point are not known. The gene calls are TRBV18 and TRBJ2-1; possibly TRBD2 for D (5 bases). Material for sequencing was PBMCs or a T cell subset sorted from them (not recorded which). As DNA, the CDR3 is TGTGCCAGCTCACCAAGAGCCGGGATCAATGAGCAGTTCTTC. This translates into CASSPRAGINEQFF.